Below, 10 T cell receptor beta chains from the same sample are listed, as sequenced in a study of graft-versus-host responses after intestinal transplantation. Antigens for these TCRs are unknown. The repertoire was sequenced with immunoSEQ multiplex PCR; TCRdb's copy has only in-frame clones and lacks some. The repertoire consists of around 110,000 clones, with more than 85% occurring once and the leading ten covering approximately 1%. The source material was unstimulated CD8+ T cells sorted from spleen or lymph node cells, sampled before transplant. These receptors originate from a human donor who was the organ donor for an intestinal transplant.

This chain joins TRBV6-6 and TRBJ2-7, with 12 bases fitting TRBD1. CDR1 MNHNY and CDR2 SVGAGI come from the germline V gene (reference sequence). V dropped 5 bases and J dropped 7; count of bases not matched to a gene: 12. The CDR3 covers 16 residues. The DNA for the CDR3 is TGTGCCAGCAGTGCCGGGACAGGGGGCCCGATAGGGGAGCAGTACTTC. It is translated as CASSAGTGGPIGEQYF.

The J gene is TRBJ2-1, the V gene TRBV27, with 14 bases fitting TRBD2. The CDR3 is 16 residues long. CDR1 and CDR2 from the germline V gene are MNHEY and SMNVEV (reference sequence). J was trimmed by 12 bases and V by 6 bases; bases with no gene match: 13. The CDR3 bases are TGTGCCAGCAGGGGAGAACAGTCCGGACTAGCGGGAGGGCAGTTCTTC. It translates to CASRGEQSGLAGGQFF.

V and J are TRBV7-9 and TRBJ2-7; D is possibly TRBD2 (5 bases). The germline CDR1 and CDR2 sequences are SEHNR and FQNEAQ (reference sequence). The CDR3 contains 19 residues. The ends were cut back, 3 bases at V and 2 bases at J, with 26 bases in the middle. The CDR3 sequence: CASSFTLDPQGRAAYEQYF. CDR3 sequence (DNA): TGTGCCAGCAGCTTTACACTAGATCCACAAGGTCGAGCAGCCTACGAGCAGTACTTC.

The CDR3 DNA follows: TGTGCCAGCAGTCGAGAATCGGGAACGAACACCGGGGAGCTGTTTTTT. Its translation: CASSRESGTNTGELFF. This sequence joins TRBV7-6 and TRBJ2-2; D might be TRBD2 (5 bases). CDR1 and CDR2 from the germline V gene are SGHVS and FNYEAQ. Trimming removed 6 bases at V and 0 bases at J, with 14 bases between. The CDR3 totals 16 residues.

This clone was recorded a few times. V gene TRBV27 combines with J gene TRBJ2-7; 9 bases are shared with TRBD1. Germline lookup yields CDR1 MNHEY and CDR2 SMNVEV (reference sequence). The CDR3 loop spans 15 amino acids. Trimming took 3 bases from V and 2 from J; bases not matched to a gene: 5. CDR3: CASSFGQGPAYEQYF. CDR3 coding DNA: TGTGCCAGCAGTTTTGGACAGGGGCCCGCCTACGAGCAGTACTTC.

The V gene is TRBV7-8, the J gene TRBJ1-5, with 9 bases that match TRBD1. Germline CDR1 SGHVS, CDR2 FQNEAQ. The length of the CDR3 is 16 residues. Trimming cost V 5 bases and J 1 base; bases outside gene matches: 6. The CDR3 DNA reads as TGTGCCAGCAGCCCCGGACAGGGGCTGAGCAATCAGCCCCAGCATTTT. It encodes CASSPGQGLSNQPQHF.

CDR3 protein: CASRGAPSYEQYF. CDR3 DNA sequence: TGTGCCAGCAGAGGGGCACCTTCCTACGAGCAGTACTTC. The rearrangement uses TRBV27 and TRBJ2-7; TRBD1 is a possible D gene (5 bases). Germline lookup yields CDR1 MNHEY and CDR2 SMNVEV (reference sequence). The CDR3 consists of 13 residues. The ends were cut back, 6 bases at V and 1 base at J, with 10 bases in the middle.

CDR3: CASSQEIWGAATGELFF. The CDR3 coding sequence is TGCGCCAGCAGCCAAGAGATTTGGGGGGCAGCAACCGGGGAGCTGTTTTTT. The chain couples TRBV4-1 to TRBJ2-2; D is tentatively TRBD1 or TRBD2 (6 bases each). V lost 0 bases, J lost 5 bases, and 16 bases lay in between. This CDR3 comprises 17 residues. Per the germline V gene, CDR1 is MGHRA and CDR2 is YSYEKL.

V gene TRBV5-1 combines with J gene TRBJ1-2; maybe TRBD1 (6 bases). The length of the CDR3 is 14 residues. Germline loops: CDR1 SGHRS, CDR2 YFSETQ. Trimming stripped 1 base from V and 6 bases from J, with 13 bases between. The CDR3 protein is CASSLFQGGNGYTF. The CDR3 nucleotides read TGCGCCAGCAGCTTGTTTCAAGGGGGGAATGGCTACACCTTC.

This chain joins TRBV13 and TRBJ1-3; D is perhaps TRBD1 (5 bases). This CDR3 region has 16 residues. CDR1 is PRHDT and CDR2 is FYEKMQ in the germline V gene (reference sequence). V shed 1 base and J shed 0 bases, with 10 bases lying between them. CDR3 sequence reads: CASSLDRGSSGNTIYF. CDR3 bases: TGTGCCAGCAGCTTAGACCGGGGGAGCTCTGGAAACACCATATATTTT.